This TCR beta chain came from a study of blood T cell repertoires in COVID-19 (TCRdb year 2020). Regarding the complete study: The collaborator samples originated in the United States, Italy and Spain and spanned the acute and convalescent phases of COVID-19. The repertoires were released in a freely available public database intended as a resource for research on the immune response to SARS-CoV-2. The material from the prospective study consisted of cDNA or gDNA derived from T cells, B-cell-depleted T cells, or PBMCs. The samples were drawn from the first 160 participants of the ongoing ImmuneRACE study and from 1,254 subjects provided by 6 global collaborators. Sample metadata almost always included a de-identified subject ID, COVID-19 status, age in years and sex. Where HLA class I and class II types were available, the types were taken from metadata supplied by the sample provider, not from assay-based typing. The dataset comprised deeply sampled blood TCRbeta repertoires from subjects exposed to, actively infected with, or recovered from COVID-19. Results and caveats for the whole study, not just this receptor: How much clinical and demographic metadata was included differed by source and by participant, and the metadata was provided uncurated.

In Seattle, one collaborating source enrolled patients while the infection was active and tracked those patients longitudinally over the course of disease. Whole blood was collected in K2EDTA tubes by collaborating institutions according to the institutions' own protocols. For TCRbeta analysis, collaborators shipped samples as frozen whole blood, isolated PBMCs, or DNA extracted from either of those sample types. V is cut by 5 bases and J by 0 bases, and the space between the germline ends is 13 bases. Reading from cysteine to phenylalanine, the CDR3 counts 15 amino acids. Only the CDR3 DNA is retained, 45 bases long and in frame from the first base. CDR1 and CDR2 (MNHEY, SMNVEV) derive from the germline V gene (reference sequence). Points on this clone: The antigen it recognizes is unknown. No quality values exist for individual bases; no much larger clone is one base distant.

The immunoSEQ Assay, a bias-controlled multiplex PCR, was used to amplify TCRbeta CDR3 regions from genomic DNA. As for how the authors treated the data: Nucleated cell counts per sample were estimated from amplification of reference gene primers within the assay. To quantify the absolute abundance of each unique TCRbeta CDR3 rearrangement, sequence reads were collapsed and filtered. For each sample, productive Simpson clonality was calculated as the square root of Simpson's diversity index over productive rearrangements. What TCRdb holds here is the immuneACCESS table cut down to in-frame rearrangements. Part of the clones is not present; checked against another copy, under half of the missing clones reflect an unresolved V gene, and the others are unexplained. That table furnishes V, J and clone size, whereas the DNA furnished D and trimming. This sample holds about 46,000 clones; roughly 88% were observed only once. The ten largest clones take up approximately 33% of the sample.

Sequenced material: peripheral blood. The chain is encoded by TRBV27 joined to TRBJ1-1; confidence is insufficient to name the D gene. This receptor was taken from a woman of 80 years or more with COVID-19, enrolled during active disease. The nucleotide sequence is TGTGCCAGCAGTCCCATTCCGCGTCTGAACACTGAAGCTTTCTTT. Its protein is CASSPIPRLNTEAFF.